The rows below give T cell receptor beta chains drawn from one sample of a study of blood T cell repertoires in COVID-19. Data came from immunoSEQ multiplex PCR; TCRdb stores just in-frame clones and leaves some out. The table lists about 230,000 clones, 75% to 85% of them singletons. The sequencing sample was made of peripheral blood. These receptors came from a man aged 40-49 years who had recovered from COVID-19. CDR3s include the opening cysteine and the closing phenylalanine or tryptophan. D genes are given only for firm matches. Not every row has a clone size; where given, it reads once, few, many or a size class.

TRBV5-6	TRBJ1-6	-	-	TGTGCCAGCAGCCGGCGCTTTGGGGGCCCGAATTCACCCCTCCACTTT	CASSRRFGGPNSPLHF
TRBV30	TRBJ1-5	-	-	TGTGCCTGGAGTGAAACGTTTAGTCAGCCCCAGCATTTT	CAWSETFSQPQHF
TRBV10-3	TRBJ2-2	TRBD1	few	TGTGCCATCCGGACAGGGGATCACGGGGAGCTGTTTTTT	CAIRTGDHGELFF
TRBV5-6	TRBJ1-5	-	-	TGTGCCAGCAGAGAATCCTACAGGGAGGGACAGCCCCAGCATTTT	CASRESYREGQPQHF
TRBV30	TRBJ2-3	-	-	TGTGCCTGGAGTGTGGCGGGCGCGAACACGCAGTATTTT	CAWSVAGANTQYF
TRBV5-1	TRBJ1-6	-	-	TGCGCCAGCAGCTTGGATGTAACAGCTTCCCTCCACTTT	CASSLDVTASLHF
TRBV6-5	TRBJ2-3	-	-	TGTGCCAGCAGTTACTCGATCACAGGGGATACGCAGTATTTT	CASSYSITGDTQYF
TRBV6-1	TRBJ1-2	-	-	TGTGCCAGCAGTGAACAGAGGCAGGGTCCCTACACCTTC	CASSEQRQGPYTF
TRBV6-5	TRBJ2-5	TRBD2	-	TGTGCCAGCAGACTAGCGGGGGGGAGGGAGACCCAGTACTTC	CASRLAGGRETQYF
TRBV7-9	TRBJ1-3	TRBD1	-	TGTGCCAGCAGCTTAGGCCGGACAGGGGGAACTTCTGGAAACACCATATATTTT	CASSLGRTGGTSGNTIYF
TRBV4-3	TRBJ2-7	-	many	TGCGCCAGCAGCCAAGATACTTACTACGAGCAGTACTTC	CASSQDTYYEQYF
TRBV5-1	TRBJ2-1	TRBD2	-	TGCGCCAGCAGCCCGACTAGCGGGGCCCACGAGGAGCAGTTCTTC	CASSPTSGAHEEQFF
TRBV27	TRBJ2-3	TRBD2	-	TGTGCCAGCACTACCGGACTAGCGCGAGCCACAGATACGCAGTATTTT	CASTTGLARATDTQYF
TRBV6-5	TRBJ1-1	TRBD1	-	TGTGCCAGCAGTCTACAGGGGGCGAACACTGAAGCTTTCTTT	CASSLQGANTEAFF
TRBV5-1	TRBJ1-2	TRBD1	-	TGCGCCAGCAGCCAACAGGGGTCAGAGGAAGGCTACACCTTC	CASSQQGSEEGYTF
TRBV30	TRBJ2-7	-	-	TGTGCCTGGAGTGGCGGGGTTTCGGTCTCCGAGCAGTACTTC	CAWSGGVSVSEQYF
TRBV30	TRBJ2-7	-	-	TGTGCCTGGAAGACCGGGACCTACGAGCAGTACTTC	CAWKTGTYEQYF
TRBV5-4	TRBJ2-1	-	-	TGTGCCAGCAGCTGGACTAACGGAACCTACAATGAGCAGTTCTTC	CASSWTNGTYNEQFF
TRBV7-2	TRBJ2-2	TRBD2	-	TGTGCCAGCAGCTTAGTGCCGGGACTAGCGAGCGCCGGGGAGCTGTTTTTT	CASSLVPGLASAGELFF
TRBV7-2	TRBJ2-1	TRBD2	-	TGTGCCAGCAGCTTAGGGGGCGGGAGAGGGAATGAGCAGTTCTTC	CASSLGGGRGNEQFF
TRBV19	TRBJ2-4	-	-	TGTGCCAGTAAGTCCGGGAATGTGGTGGACAAAAACATTCAGTACTTC	CASKSGNVVDKNIQYF
TRBV4-3	TRBJ2-2	TRBD2	-	TGCGCCAGCAGCAAACACGGGACTAGTCTGGCCGGGGAGCTGTTTTTT	CASSKHGTSLAGELFF
TRBV11-3	TRBJ1-1	-	-	TGTGCCAGCAGCTTAGTTTCAGGGATCGGTGAAGCTTTCTTT	CASSLVSGIGEAFF
TRBV7-2	TRBJ2-7	-	-	TGTGCCAGCAGCTCATCCTCGGGACACTACGAGCAGTACTTC	CASSSSSGHYEQYF
TRBV4-1	TRBJ1-4	-	-	TGCGCCAGCAGCCAGGGATTTCAGACAGTCTTTGCCTTCGAACTGTTTTTT	CASSQGFQTVFAFELFF
TRBV6-2/TRBV6-3	TRBJ1-1	-	-	TGTGCCAGCAGTTACTCGCGCTCTGAAGCTTTCTTT	CASSYSRSEAFF
TRBV27	TRBJ2-5	TRBD2	many	TGTGCCAGCAGTTCTCGACTAGCGGGATTTCGAGAGACCCAGTACTTC	CASSSRLAGFRETQYF
TRBV11-3	TRBJ1-6	-	-	TGTGCCAGCAGCTTAGGAAGGGGTTCACCCCTCCACTTT	CASSLGRGSPLHF
TRBV11-2	TRBJ2-7	TRBD1	-	TGTGCCAGCAGCCCGACGACAGGGGGATCCTACGAGCAGTACTTC	CASSPTTGGSYEQYF
TRBV5-4	TRBJ2-1	TRBD1	-	TGTGCCAGCAGCTTAGGACAGGGGATCTACAATGAGCAGTTCTTC	CASSLGQGIYNEQFF
TRBV7-2	TRBJ2-1	TRBD1	few	TGTGCCAGCAGCTTAGGGACAGGGGGCAATGAGCAGTTCTTC	CASSLGTGGNEQFF
TRBV9	TRBJ2-1	-	-	TGTGCCAGCAGCGTAGACGGGGATTCCTACAATGAGCAGTTCTTC	CASSVDGDSYNEQFF
TRBV5-1	TRBJ1-2	-	-	TGCGCCAGCAGCTCGGCCTTGGGGGTTTCTCGGGGGTATGGCTACACCTTC	CASSSALGVSRGYGYTF
TRBV6-5	TRBJ2-7	-	-	TGTGCCAGCAGCCCATTCTGGTCAGGCTACGAGCAGTACTTC	CASSPFWSGYEQYF
TRBV7-9	TRBJ2-7	-	-	TGTGCCAGCAGCTTAGTGTCGGCGGTCCACGAGCAGTACTTC	CASSLVSAVHEQYF
TRBV14	TRBJ2-2	-	-	TGTGCCAGCAGCCAAGATGGCGGTTCGAACACCGGGGAGCTGTTTTTT	CASSQDGGSNTGELFF
TRBV4-3	TRBJ1-2	-	-	TGCGCCAGCAGCCAAGATCCGGCAGGGGCTGGTGGCTACACCTTC	CASSQDPAGAGGYTF
TRBV25-1	TRBJ1-2	-	-	TGTGCCAGCGCAGGGACTGAAGTTTATGGCTACACCTTC	CASAGTEVYGYTF
TRBV11-3	TRBJ2-2	TRBD1	-	TGTGCCAGCAGCTTAGATTTGAGGACAGGGAGCACCGGGGAGCTGTTTTTT	CASSLDLRTGSTGELFF